A selection of T cell receptor beta chains follows, all from one sample in a study of cytomegalovirus exposure and HLA in healthy donors. Clones were sequenced by immunoSEQ multiplex PCR, and TCRdb holds only the in-frame ones, with some missing. The profile shows 150,000 to 200,000 clones, 70% to 80% of them singletons. Input material: PBMCs. Receptors were obtained from a woman aged 40 to 55 in good health and CMV-seronegative. CDR3s include the opening cysteine and the closing phenylalanine or tryptophan. D genes are given only for firm matches. Clone size is stated in some rows and not others, as once, few, many or a class when expanded.

V: TRBV30; J: TRBJ1-4; D: .; size: once; length: 13; DNA: TGTGCCTGGACCCTTGGCCCTAATGAAAAACTGTTTTTT; CDR3: CAWTLGPNEKLFF
V: TRBV5-1; J: TRBJ2-1; D: .; size: .; length: 16; DNA: TGCGCCAGCAGCTTGCCACCCCTCGGGGGAAACAATGAGCAGTTCTTC; CDR3: CASSLPPLGGNNEQFF
V: TRBV25-1; J: TRBJ1-1; D: .; size: few; length: 11; DNA: TGTGCCAGCAGTGAAAGGCAGGGGCCTTTCTTT; CDR3: CASSERQGPFF
V: TRBV7-3; J: TRBJ2-5; D: TRBD1; size: .; length: 15; DNA: TGTGCCAGCAGCCCTTTTGGGGACAGGGGAGGGACCCAGTACTTC; CDR3: CASSPFGDRGGTQYF
V: TRBV6-4; J: TRBJ2-3; D: TRBD1; size: .; length: 15; DNA: TGTGCCAGCAGTGACTCGGGACAGGGGGCAGATACGCAGTATTTT; CDR3: CASSDSGQGADTQYF
V: TRBV9; J: TRBJ2-5; D: TRBD1; size: once; length: 16; DNA: TGTGCCAGCAGCGTGACAGGGGGCCTAACACAGGAGACCCAGTACTTC; CDR3: CASSVTGGLTQETQYF
V: TRBV5-1; J: TRBJ2-2; D: .; size: few; length: 16; DNA: TGCGCCAGCAGCGCGACCCCCGGGAGAAGCACCGGGGAGCTGTTTTTT; CDR3: CASSATPGRSTGELFF
V: TRBV30; J: TRBJ2-5; D: .; size: .; length: 12; DNA: TGTGCCTGGAGCCTCTCAGGGGAGACCCAGTACTTC; CDR3: CAWSLSGETQYF
V: TRBV5-1; J: TRBJ1-5; D: TRBD1; size: .; length: 15; DNA: TGCGCCAGCAGTTCGACAGGGGACAGCAATCAGCCCCAGCATTTT; CDR3: CASSSTGDSNQPQHF
V: TRBV7-9; J: TRBJ2-7; D: TRBD2; size: .; length: 13; DNA: TGTGCCAGCAGCTTAGGGGGGGGTTACGAGCAGTACTTC; CDR3: CASSLGGGYEQYF
V: TRBV6-1; J: TRBJ2-7; D: TRBD1; size: .; length: 15; DNA: TGTGCCAGCAGTGTGGGGACAGGGAGCTCCTACGAGCAGTACTTC; CDR3: CASSVGTGSSYEQYF
V: TRBV5-1; J: TRBJ2-1; D: TRBD1; size: .; length: 16; DNA: TGCGCCAGCAGCTTACTACAGGGGTTTACGAACAATGAGCAGTTCTTC; CDR3: CASSLLQGFTNNEQFF
V: TRBV5-6; J: TRBJ1-3; D: .; size: .; length: 13; DNA: TGTGCCAGCAGCTTCGGGGGGGAAAACACCATATATTTT; CDR3: CASSFGGENTIYF
V: TRBV7-2; J: TRBJ2-7; D: .; size: .; length: 14; DNA: TGTGCCAGCACCGAAGGGGGTAAACCCTACGAGCAGTACTTC; CDR3: CASTEGGKPYEQYF
V: TRBV2; J: TRBJ2-2; D: TRBD2; size: .; length: 18; DNA: TGTGCCAGCAAGCTCTCCGGAGCGGGATCAAGGGACACCGGGGAGCTGTTTTTT; CDR3: CASKLSGAGSRDTGELFF
V: TRBV7-8; J: TRBJ1-5; D: TRBD1; size: .; length: 16; DNA: TGTGCCAGCAGCTCCAGACTGACAGGGGGCGGTCAGCCCCAGCATTTT; CDR3: CASSSRLTGGGQPQHF
V: TRBV13; J: TRBJ2-7; D: TRBD1; size: .; length: 15; DNA: TGTGCCAGCAGCTCTTTACCGGGACAGGGGAGCGAGCAGTACTTC; CDR3: CASSSLPGQGSEQYF
V: TRBV21-1; J: TRBJ1-2; D: .; size: .; length: 14; DNA: TGTGCCAGCAGCTCCGGGACAGGGAACTATGGCTACACCTTC; CDR3: CASSSGTGNYGYTF
V: TRBV19; J: TRBJ1-5; D: .; size: .; length: 15; DNA: TGTGCCAGTAGTATTCGATCAGAGGTCAATCAGCCCCAGCATTTT; CDR3: CASSIRSEVNQPQHF
V: TRBV28; J: TRBJ2-2; D: .; size: .; length: 13; DNA: TGTGCGGGAGCCCAAGGGAACACCGGGGAGCTGTTTTTT; CDR3: CAGAQGNTGELFF
V: TRBV5-4; J: TRBJ2-3; D: TRBD2; size: .; length: 14; DNA: TGTGCCAGCAGCTCGGGAGGGACGACAAATACGCAGTATTTT; CDR3: CASSSGGTTNTQYF
V: TRBV27; J: TRBJ1-1; D: .; size: .; length: 13; DNA: TGTGCCAGCAAGGCCTACCAGGACACTGAAGCTTTCTTT; CDR3: CASKAYQDTEAFF
V: TRBV27; J: TRBJ2-1; D: TRBD2; size: once; length: 15; DNA: TGTGCCAGCAGTGGGAGGACTAGGGGCTACAATGAGCAGTTCTTC; CDR3: CASSGRTRGYNEQFF
V: TRBV7-9; J: TRBJ2-7; D: .; size: .; length: 16; DNA: TGTGCCAGCAGCCGGTCGGAGGGCAGTCTGTCCGACGAGCAGTACTTC; CDR3: CASSRSEGSLSDEQYF
V: TRBV2; J: TRBJ2-2; D: TRBD2; size: .; length: 15; DNA: TGTGCCAGCAAGAGACGGGAGGGCCCCGACGGGGAGCTGTTTTTT; CDR3: CASKRREGPDGELFF
V: TRBV5-6; J: TRBJ1-2; D: TRBD1; size: once; length: 14; DNA: TGTGCCAGCAGCTCCTTACAGGGGTTTTATGGCTACACCTTC; CDR3: CASSSLQGFYGYTF
V: TRBV28; J: TRBJ2-3; D: TRBD2; size: .; length: 16; DNA: TGTGCCAGCAGTTCACCGACTAGCGGGTTCTCAGATACGCAGTATTTT; CDR3: CASSSPTSGFSDTQYF
V: TRBV5-1; J: TRBJ2-2; D: TRBD1; size: .; length: 17; DNA: TGCGCCAGCAGCTTGCACGGACAGGGGGCGAACACCGGGGAGCTGTTTTTT; CDR3: CASSLHGQGANTGELFF
V: TRBV7-6; J: TRBJ2-5; D: .; size: .; length: 13; DNA: TGTGCCAGCAGCTTAGGTTGGGCGGAGACCCAGTACTTC; CDR3: CASSLGWAETQYF
V: TRBV20-1; J: TRBJ2-1; D: .; size: .; length: 11; DNA: TGCAGTGCTCCTAAGTCATGGGAGCAGTTCTTC; CDR3: CSAPKSWEQFF
V: TRBV11-2; J: TRBJ2-7; D: .; size: .; length: 16; DNA: TGTGCCAGCAGACGCAGGTCCTGGCAATACTCTTACGAGCAGTACTTC; CDR3: CASRRRSWQYSYEQYF
V: TRBV4-1; J: TRBJ2-1; D: TRBD2; size: many; length: 18; DNA: TGCGCCAGCAGCCAGGAAGGACTAGCGGGTTTTTCCTACAATGAGCAGTTCTTC; CDR3: CASSQEGLAGFSYNEQFF
V: TRBV30; J: TRBJ2-3; D: .; size: .; length: 11; DNA: TGTGCCTGGAGGGGAGTCAGTACGCAGTATTTT; CDR3: CAWRGVSTQYF
V: TRBV7-9; J: TRBJ1-4; D: TRBD1; size: .; length: 14; DNA: TGTGCCAGCAGCCGGACAGGATCTAATGAAAAACTGTTTTTT; CDR3: CASSRTGSNEKLFF
V: TRBV27; J: TRBJ2-2; D: .; size: .; length: 15; DNA: TGTGCCAGCGTCGAACTTACTAAGAACACCGGGGAGCTGTTTTTT; CDR3: CASVELTKNTGELFF
V: TRBV7-9; J: TRBJ2-3; D: .; size: once; length: 15; DNA: TGTGCCAGCAGCTTAGGGTACGCGAGCACAGATACGCAGTATTTT; CDR3: CASSLGYASTDTQYF
V: TRBV14; J: TRBJ2-7; D: .; size: .; length: 14; DNA: TGTGCCAGCAGCCCCCTACCCCGCCCGTACGAGCAGTACTTC; CDR3: CASSPLPRPYEQYF
V: TRBV5-1; J: TRBJ1-2; D: .; size: .; length: 14; DNA: TGCGCCAGCAGCCCGGGGACTGTCGCTGAGGGCTACACCTTC; CDR3: CASSPGTVAEGYTF
V: TRBV28; J: TRBJ2-7; D: .; size: .; length: 15; DNA: TGTGCCAGCAGTCCCCCGGCGGCCCTCTCCTACGAGCAGTACTTC; CDR3: CASSPPAALSYEQYF
V: TRBV6-5; J: TRBJ2-3; D: .; size: .; length: 16; DNA: TGTGCCAGCAGTTCCCAAGCGGAGGGGATCACAGATACGCAGTATTTT; CDR3: CASSSQAEGITDTQYF
V: TRBV6-1; J: TRBJ1-2; D: .; size: once; length: 12; DNA: TGTGCCAGCTGGCGGGACCCACTTGACTACACCTTC; CDR3: CASWRDPLDYTF
V: TRBV5-1; J: TRBJ1-1; D: TRBD1; size: .; length: 16; DNA: TGCGCCAGCAGCCAAACAGGGGGCGTTGAGGGCACTGAAGCTTTCTTT; CDR3: CASSQTGGVEGTEAFF
V: TRBV5-1; J: TRBJ2-5; D: .; size: .; length: 19; DNA: TGCGCCAGCAGCTTGGAATTCCTGGCAGGGAGCGGGTACCAAGAGACCCAGTACTTC; CDR3: CASSLEFLAGSGYQETQYF
V: TRBV5-6; J: TRBJ1-3; D: .; size: .; length: 14; DNA: TGTGCCAGCAGCTTGCGGGTTGCTGGAAACACCATATATTTT; CDR3: CASSLRVAGNTIYF
V: TRBV14; J: TRBJ2-1; D: TRBD2; size: .; length: 15; DNA: TGTGCCAGCAGCCGAGCGGGAGGGGCCCTGGATGAGCAGTTCTTC; CDR3: CASSRAGGALDEQFF
V: TRBV30; J: TRBJ2-1; D: .; size: .; length: 15; DNA: TGTGCCTGGAGTCCCATGACAGGTTCGTTTAATGAGCAGTTCTTC; CDR3: CAWSPMTGSFNEQFF
V: TRBV5-1; J: TRBJ2-3; D: .; size: .; length: 14; DNA: TGCGCCAGCAGCTTGGCCGGGTCCCCAGATACGCAGTATTTT; CDR3: CASSLAGSPDTQYF
V: TRBV7-2; J: TRBJ1-2; D: .; size: .; length: 14; DNA: TGTGCCAGCAGCTTAGATTGGACAGACTATGGCTACACCTTC; CDR3: CASSLDWTDYGYTF
V: TRBV5-1; J: TRBJ1-1; D: .; size: .; length: 13; DNA: TGCGCCAGCAGTTCCCCTGGGACATCTGAAGCTTTCTTT; CDR3: CASSSPGTSEAFF
V: TRBV28; J: TRBJ2-7; D: .; size: .; length: 13; DNA: TGTGCCATCAGTGGCACCGGGAACTACGAGCAGTACTTC; CDR3: CAISGTGNYEQYF
V: TRBV19; J: TRBJ1-1; D: TRBD1; size: .; length: 14; DNA: TGTGCCAGTAGTGACGGACAGGGGCTGACTGAAGCTTTCTTT; CDR3: CASSDGQGLTEAFF
V: TRBV18; J: TRBJ1-3; D: .; size: .; length: 20; DNA: TGTGCCAGCTCAAATTTTCAATCCGCAGGGAGGACTTCCTCTGGAAACACCATATATTTT; CDR3: CASSNFQSAGRTSSGNTIYF
V: TRBV29-1; J: TRBJ1-6; D: TRBD1; size: .; length: 14; DNA: TGCAGCGTTGCATGGGGGACAGGAGATTCACCCCTCCACTTT; CDR3: CSVAWGTGDSPLHF
V: TRBV7-7; J: TRBJ1-1; D: TRBD1; size: .; length: 14; DNA: TGTGCTAGCAGACAGGGTAGGACGGACACTGAAGCTTTCTTT; CDR3: CASRQGRTDTEAFF
V: TRBV5-1; J: TRBJ2-5; D: TRBD2; size: .; length: 15; DNA: TGCGCCAGCAGCACTAGCGGGAGAGAGCGAGAGACCCAGTACTTC; CDR3: CASSTSGRERETQYF
V: TRBV19; J: TRBJ1-6; D: .; size: .; length: 14; DNA: TGTGCCAGTAGCTCTGAGGCCTATAATTCACCCCTCCACTTT; CDR3: CASSSEAYNSPLHF
V: TRBV29-1; J: TRBJ1-1; D: .; size: few; length: 13; DNA: TGCAGCGCCCGAGGACTTCAAGGGGGTGAAGCTTTCTTT; CDR3: CSARGLQGGEAFF
V: TRBV7-9; J: TRBJ2-1; D: TRBD1; size: .; length: 14; DNA: TGTGCCAGCAGTCCACCGGGACAGGATCTGGGGCAGTTCTTC; CDR3: CASSPPGQDLGQFF
V: TRBV7-9; J: TRBJ2-3; D: .; size: .; length: 12; DNA: TGTGCCGGGGGGTCCGGCACAGATACGCAGTATTTT; CDR3: CAGGSGTDTQYF
V: TRBV28; J: TRBJ1-2; D: TRBD1; size: .; length: 14; DNA: TGTGCCAGCAGAATAGGGGGCGCGGACTATGGCTACACCTTC; CDR3: CASRIGGADYGYTF